This T cell receptor beta chain came from a study of blood T cell repertoires in COVID-19. The CDR3 extends over 17 amino acids. Per the germline V gene, CDR1 is SGHRS and CDR2 is YFSETQ. V was clipped by 4 bases and J by 7 bases; unmatched bases: 13. Assay: immunoSEQ multiplex PCR; the TCRdb copy retains only in-frame clones and omits some. The table records around 160,000 clones, 86% of them present only once. This clone was found a few times. This receptor was obtained from a man between 18 and 35 years old with acute or convalescent COVID-19. Sample: peripheral blood. The V gene is TRBV5-1, the J gene TRBJ2-1, with TRBD1 identical over 11 bases. CDR3 sequence reads: CASSPGSWDRGSNEQFF. CDR3 DNA: TGCGCCAGCAGCCCCGGTTCCTGGGACAGGGGGAGTAATGAGCAGTTCTTC. Using reference TRBV5-1 and TRBJ2-1 for the parts outside the CDR3, the full variable domain is KAGVTQTPRYLIKTRGQQVTLSCSPISGHRSVSWYQQTPGQGLQFLFEYFSETQRNKGNFPGRFSGRQFSNSRSEMNVSTLELGDSALYLCASSPGSWDRGSNEQFFGPGTRLTVL.